Included here is one TCR beta chain sequence, with context. This sample stems from a study of blood T cell repertoires in COVID-19. The overall study: The United States, Italy and Spain provided the acute and convalescent COVID-19 samples. Sample material is recorded as cDNA or gDNA derived from T cells, B-cell-depleted T cells, or PBMCs.

In the authors' methods: It was from reference gene primer amplification that nucleated cell counts were estimated. Using immunoSEQ multiplex PCR, the repertoire was profiled, and TCRdb retains in-frame clones only, with some absent. Clone size and the V and J calls come from that table; the DNA yielded D and trimming. The repertoire has approximately 100,000 clones, approximately 80% of them found once; the top ten carry about 6.6%. The germline V gene has CDR1 MNHEY and CDR2 SVGAGI. V gave up 4 bases and J gave up 6 bases; unmatched junction bases: 6. This CDR3 is 15 amino acids long. This chain uses TRBV6-5 with TRBJ1-5, with TRBD1 matching 10 bases. The clonotype comes from a woman in her 50s with acute or convalescent COVID-19. The sample consisted of peripheral blood. The CDR3 loop reads CASSSGTGVGQPQHF. The CDR3 DNA reads as TGTGCCAGCAGTTCCGGGACAGGGGTAGGTCAGCCCCAGCATTTT.